This T cell receptor beta chain was found in a study of beta chain features in type 1 diabetes (dated by TCRdb to the late 2010s). For the wider study: Patients and healthy donors did not differ in mean age, gender distribution, total cell number or subset yield. Regulatory and stem cell-like memory subsets were isolated from only 8 patients and about 8 healthy donors, whereas naive and central memory subsets came from all 30 or so donors. In the study, recently diagnosed type 1 diabetes patients and matched healthy donors were compared on the TCRB repertoires of their sorted circulating CD4+ T cell subsets. A total of roughly 99 million sorted cells were examined across all samples, and the number of cells per subset was strongly correlated with RNA yield. General findings and caveats noted by the study authors: PCR may preferentially amplify shorter templates, but because patient and control samples were amplified and corrected together, any resulting skew would affect both groups equally. Naive, central memory and regulatory TCRB repertoires appeared to be more alike among patients than among healthy donors. Patients with type 1 diabetes made fewer insertions and deleted more nucleotides at VDJ recombination sites, implying thymic rearrangement abnormalities. A moderate but significant shortening of TCRB CDR3 length was observed in type 1 diabetes patients in all four CD4+ subsets. Because the HLA sub-analyses included only small numbers of individuals, any influence of HLA type on TCRB rearrangement was left unresolved. Because cDNA rather than genomic DNA was sequenced, highly expressing activated cells could have been over-represented, although no difference in activation and CD3 levels was found between groups.

All of the isolated RNA was reverse transcribed with the High Capacity cDNA Reverse Transcription Kit, so expressed TCRB transcripts were sequenced. Deep immunoSEQ sequencing was performed on naive, central memory and regulatory T cell samples, with an average of roughly 3.5 million total reads per sample. Sorted cells were lysed in RLT buffer and RNA was extracted with DNase-treated RNeasy Micro or Mini kits, depending on cell number. Each cell subset was processed on its own to prevent cross-contamination, while patient and healthy donor samples were processed together. Using the immunoSEQ multiplex PCR, TCRB sequences were amplified from cDNA into 87-bp fragments spanning the CDR3 region. Sequencing of the amplicons was done on the Illumina HiSeq platform. Per the source publication's procedure: Synthetic template baselines were used to correct PCR bias computationally, reads within Hamming distance 2 were collapsed together, and singletons that could not be merged were discarded. By aligning reads against IMGT, V, D and J genes, CDR3 length, and insertions or deletions at six rearrangement sites were assigned. Clonotype counts were normalized to sorted cell number within each subset before computing true diversity and Gini coefficients with the tcR R package. The overlap coefficient, calculated on TCRB nucleotide sequences, was used to measure repertoire sharing. Out-of-frame TCRB sequences from naive cells were analyzed as a proxy for the pre-selection repertoire. This is the immuneACCESS table as TCRdb keeps it, with only in-frame sequences that have V and J called. A part of the clones is gone; compared with another copy, unresolved V genes explain less than half, and the rest is unexplained. The D gene and trimming were derived from the DNA, and the V and J assignments and clone size from that table. This sample holds 600,000 or so clones; roughly 13% were observed only once. The top ten constitute 0.03% to 0.04% of the sample.

This clone was seen only a few times. The antigen this receptor binds is unknown. No qualities accompany the bases; no much larger clone lies one base away. Each donor gave one peripheral blood draw, approximately 0.11 L on average, collected into heparinised tubes. Using a panel that included CD45RO, CCR7, CD25, CD127, CD95 and CD27, naive, central memory, regulatory and stem cell-like memory CD4+ T cells were sorted on a BD FACSAria II. All sorted populations exceeded 98% purity. PBMCs were isolated immediately by Lymphoprep density gradient centrifugation and stained directly without culture. So that batch effects would be minimized, each experiment stained and sorted samples in pairs, pairing one healthy donor with one patient. Deletion took 4 bases off V and 5 bases off J, with a span of 9 bases between the germline ends. The CDR3 has 13 amino acids, counting the end cysteine and phenylalanine. Just CDR3 DNA is preserved here, 39 bases in frame from base 1. CDR1 and CDR2 are read off the germline V gene as KGHSH and LQKENI.

Sequencing used naive CD4+ T cells from blood. What this sample's cell subset or site label stands for: true naive CD4+ T cells. The chain employs TRBV18 and TRBJ1-5, with the D gene uncertain. The sequence came from a man aged 18 to 35 with type 1 diabetes. The CDR3 corresponds to CASSLEADQPQHF. DNA sequence: TGTGCCAGCTCACTCGAGGCGGATCAGCCCCAGCATTTT.